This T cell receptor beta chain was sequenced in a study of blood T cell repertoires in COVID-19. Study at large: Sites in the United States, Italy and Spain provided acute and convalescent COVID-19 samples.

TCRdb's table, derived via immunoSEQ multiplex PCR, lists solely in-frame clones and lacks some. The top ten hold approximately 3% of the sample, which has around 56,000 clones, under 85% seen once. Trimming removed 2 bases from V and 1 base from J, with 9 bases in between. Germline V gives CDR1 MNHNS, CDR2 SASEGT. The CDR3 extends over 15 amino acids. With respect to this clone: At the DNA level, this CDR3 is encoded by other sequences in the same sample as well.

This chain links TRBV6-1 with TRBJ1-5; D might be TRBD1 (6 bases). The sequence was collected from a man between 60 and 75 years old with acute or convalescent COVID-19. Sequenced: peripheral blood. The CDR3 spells CASSESQGSNQPQHF. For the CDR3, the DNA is TGTGCCAGCAGTGAATCACAGGGAAGCAATCAGCCCCAGCATTTT.